The 25 T cell receptor beta chains below all came from one sample that was sequenced in a study of post-analysis software for immune sequencing data. Incorporated into the TCR beta cDNA libraries were unique molecular identifiers, which served to reduce PCR and sequencing biases. TCRdb re-called the PCR reads through MiXCR, storing one row per CDR3 protein. The table records some 260,000 distinct CDR3 sequences, 35% to 40% of them present only once. Study-wide points: The five TRBV segments detected at higher frequency in patients than in controls included TRBV5-6, TRBV5-1 and TRBV20-1.

Their recognized antigens are unknown. The material sequenced was blood. The source is a girl aged 10-17 years with multiple sclerosis.

This clonotype has a handful of counts. The chain is built from TRBV5-6 and TRBJ2-5, with 7 bases lining up with TRBD2. The CDR3 has 15 residues. CDR1 SGHDT and CDR2 YYEEEE come from the germline V gene. The junction had 10 bases not matched to a gene; V was cut back by 3 bases and J by 5 bases. This CDR3 is CASSSTRFGGETQYF. CDR3 in DNA: TGTGCCAGCAGCTCGACCCGGTTCGGGGGGGAGACCCAGTACTTC. Supplemented by reference TRBV5-6 and TRBJ2-5, the full variable domain reads DAGVTQSPTHLIKTRGQQVTLRCSPKSGHDTVSWYQQALGQGPQFIFQYYEEEERQRGNFPDRFSGHQFPNYSSELNVNALLLGDSALYLCASSSTRFGGETQYFGPGTRLLVL.

This clonotype was seen ten or more times. The CDR3 DNA reads as TGTGCCAGCAGCTTTGGGGGGGTCACTGAAGCTTTCTTT. Protein: CASSFGGVTEAFF. The chain joins TRBV7-9 to TRBJ1-1; possibly TRBD1 for D (5 bases). The ends were cut back, 3 bases at V and 4 bases at J, with 9 bases in the middle. This CDR3 comprises 13 residues. Germline V gene lookup returns CDR1 SEHNR and CDR2 FQNEAQ (reference sequence).

The rearrangement joins TRBV20-1 to TRBJ2-3; D uncertain. The germline gives CDR1 DFQATT, CDR2 SNEGSKA (reference sequence). This CDR3 has 12 residues. Trimming removed 8 bases from V and 0 bases from J, with 9 bases in between. The CDR3 nucleotides are TGCAGTAGCTATGGGAGCACAGATACGCAGTATTTT. Residues: CSSYGSTDTQYF.

In regard to this clonotype: A single base separates this from a much larger clone, so it may be a read error. The CDR3 DNA sequence: TGTGCCTGCAGCTCCCAGCCAGCGGGTATTAACGATGAGCAGTTCTTC. It translates to CACSSQPAGINDEQFF. The rearrangement joins TRBV9 to TRBJ2-1, with D tentatively TRBD2 (6 bases). Germline loops: CDR1 SGDLS, CDR2 YYNGEE. CDR3 size: 16 residues.

Of note for this clonotype: This may stem from a read error, because a much larger clone lies one nucleotide away. The chain couples TRBV18 to TRBJ2-1; D gene unclear. The J call could be wrong; TRBJ2-7 is a better fit for the DNA end. The V gene's germline CDR1 is KGHSH and CDR2 LQKENI. This CDR3 spans 16 amino acids. Here the CDR3 DNA reads TGTGCCAGCTCACCGCTGACACTGAGCTCCTACAATGAGCAGTACTTC. Protein: CASSPLTLSSYNEQYF.

The chain has TRBV5-6 and TRBJ2-1; TRBD2 might be the D (6 bases). Trimming removed 7 bases at V and 2 bases at J, with 19 bases between. Germline assignment: CDR1 SGHDT and CDR2 YYEEEE. The CDR3 runs to 16 residues. CDR3 nucleotides: TGTGCCAGCGGGCGGGTCCGACTAGGACCCTACAATGAGCAGTTCTTC. This codes for CASGRVRLGPYNEQFF.

Many counts were recorded for this clonotype. The rearrangement joins TRBV12-5 to TRBJ2-1; TRBD2 is a possible D gene (6 bases). The CDR3 has 16 residues. V gave up 1 base and J gave up 5 bases, with 15 bases separating them. Germline values: CDR1 LGHNT, CDR2 FRNRAP. CDR3 region: CASGLGGTNGNNEQFF. CDR3 sequence (DNA): TGTGCTAGTGGTTTGGGCGGGACCAACGGGAACAATGAGCAGTTCTTC.

In regard to this clonotype: A much larger clone sits a single nucleotide away, making a read error possible. V usage is TRBV20-1 and J usage is TRBJ1-5; 11 bases agree with TRBD1. Germline-derived CDR1 and CDR2 are DFQATT and SNEGSKA (reference sequence). This CDR3 contains 15 residues. The CDR3 coding sequence is TGCAGTACTAGAGGACAGGGGGCACGGAATCAGCCCCAGCATTTT. It translates to CSTRGQGARNQPQHF.

The CDR3 region is CATPLNTEAFF. CDR3 in DNA: TGTGCCACCCCCCTGAACACTGAAGCTTTCTTT. This chain joins TRBV2 and TRBJ1-1, with D unresolved. The CDR3 extends over 11 amino acids. Trimming took 10 bases from V and 0 from J, leaving 6 bases between them. The V gene's germline CDR1 is SNHLY and CDR2 FYNNEI. Looking up the rest from reference TRBV2 and TRBJ1-1 gives the full variable domain: EPEVTQTPSHQVTQMGQEVILRCVPISNHLYFYWYRQILGQKVEFLVSFYNNEISEKSEIFDDQFSVERPDGSNFTLKIRSTKLEDSAMYFCATPLNTEAFFGQGTRLTVV.

J is TRBJ2-7 and V is TRBV27; 10 positions agree with TRBD1. The assigned J gene may be wrong: the sequence end matches TRBJ2-5 better. Germline V CDR1 and CDR2: MNHEY, SMNVEV (reference sequence). The CDR3 runs to 16 residues. CDR3 in DNA: TGTGCCAGCAGTCCCCTCCCCGGACAGGGGGAAGAGACCCAGTACTTC. This encodes CASSPLPGQGEETQYF.

The chain carries TRBV7-9 and TRBJ1-2; D is uncertain. CDR3 length: 15 residues. Germline V gene data show CDR1 as SEHNR and CDR2 as FQNEAQ (reference sequence). Trimming shortened V by 1 base and J by 3 bases, and 12 bases separated the two germline ends. The CDR3 DNA reads as TGTGCCAGCAGCTTAGAATTCTCGGGGTACTATGGCTACACCTTC. Its translation is CASSLEFSGYYGYTF.

About this clonotype: At one end the junction does not follow the germline gene, possibly because of a read error. The chain combines TRBV7-9 with TRBJ2-2; TRBD2 might be the D (5 bases). Germline V gene data show CDR1 as SEHNR and CDR2 as FQNEAQ (reference sequence). The CDR3 covers 12 residues. CDR3: CASTVSAGERFF. CDR3 DNA sequence: TGTGCCAGCACGGTCTCGGCCGGGGAGCGGTTTTTT.

This clonotype was seen many times. The chain uses TRBV29-1 and TRBJ1-1; TRBD1 matches 7 bases. V shed 7 bases, J shed 3 bases, and the junction held 5 bases outside the gene matches. Germline lookup yields CDR1 SQVTM and CDR2 ANQGSEA. The CDR3 spans 12 residues. The CDR3 reads CSADRADTEAFF. CDR3 nucleotides: TGCAGCGCAGACAGGGCGGACACTGAAGCTTTCTTT.

Note on this clonotype: A much larger clone differs from this one at a single base, so this may be a read error. V is TRBV4-1 and J is TRBJ1-4; D not certain. Germline V gene lookup returns CDR1 MGHRA and CDR2 YSYEKL. The CDR3 has 11 amino acids. The CDR3 region is CASSSSEKRFF. Here the CDR3 DNA reads TGCGCCAGCTCCTCAAGTGAAAAACGGTTTTTT.

A few counts support this clonotype. The V call is TRBV5-1, the J call TRBJ2-2; tentatively, D is TRBD2 (6 bases). Germline CDR1 reads SGHRS; CDR2 reads YFSETQ. V lost 0 bases, J lost 4 bases, and 13 bases lay in between. The CDR3 is 16 amino acids. CDR3 DNA sequence: TGCGCCAGCAGCTTGGATCCGGGAGCAAGCACCGGGGAGCTGTTTTTT. This encodes CASSLDPGASTGELFF. Complete variable domain (other parts from reference TRBV5-1 and TRBJ2-2): KAGVTQTPRYLIKTRGQQVTLSCSPISGHRSVSWYQQTPGQGLQFLFEYFSETQRNKGNFPGRFSGRQFSNSRSEMNVSTLELGDSALYLCASSLDPGASTGELFFGEGSRLTVL.

This clonotype was observed a handful of times. Given a much more abundant clone one base away, this may be a read error. The J gene is TRBJ2-1, the V gene TRBV29-1; possibly TRBD1 or TRBD2 for D (5 bases each). This CDR3 is 12 amino acids long. Germline CDR1 and CDR2: SQVTM and ANQGSEA. The V gene lost 5 bases and the J gene lost 8 bases, with 13 bases spanning the gap. The CDR3 is CSVFTLGDEQFF. CDR3 coding DNA: TGCAGCGTTTTTACTCTGGGGGATGAGCAGTTCTTC.

The genes are TRBV15 and TRBJ1-1, with D unresolved. Trimming took off 0 bases at V and 6 bases at J, with 8 bases between the two ends. Germline-derived CDR1 and CDR2 are LNHNV and YYDKDF (reference sequence). The CDR3 totals 13 residues. CDR3 coding DNA: TGTGCCACCAGCAGAGATAATGGGGCTGAAGCTTTCTTT. This codes for CATSRDNGAEAFF. Combining the CDR3 with reference TRBV15 and TRBJ1-1 gives the whole variable domain DAMVIQNPRYQVTQFGKPVTLSCSQTLNHNVMYWYQQKSSQAPKLLFHYYDKDFNNEADTPDNFQSRRPNTSFCFLDIRSPGLGDTAMYLCATSRDNGAEAFFGQGTRLTVV.

This clonotype was counted many times. This chain links TRBV7-2 with TRBJ2-1, with 12 bases lining up with TRBD1. From germline, CDR1 is SGHTA and CDR2 FQGNSA. CDR3 length equals 17 residues. Trimming removed 1 base from V and 5 bases from J; junction bases left unmatched: 6. Here the CDR3 DNA reads TGTGCCAGCAGCTTAGTTGGGACAGGGGGCTTCAACAATGAGCAGTTCTTC. Its translation: CASSLVGTGGFNNEQFF.

This clonotype has only a few counts. The J gene is TRBJ1-5, the V gene TRBV12-3 or TRBV12-4; the match to TRBD1 covers 9 bases. This CDR3 has 16 amino acids. The ends lost 5 bases at V and 2 bases at J; junction bases unmatched: 7. For the CDR3, the DNA is TGTGCCAGCAGTCGAGGGACAGGGCTGGGCAATCAGCCCCAGCATTTT. Protein: CASSRGTGLGNQPQHF.

This clonotype was counted ten times or more. The CDR3 coding sequence is TGCAGTGCTAGCTATGTGCCGAACTATGGCTACACCTTC. It yields the protein CSASYVPNYGYTF. The chain is built from TRBV20-1 and TRBJ1-2; the D is unclear. This CDR3 spans 13 amino acids. V lost 3 bases and J 2 bases, leaving 10 bases between the germline ends. Germline-derived CDR1 and CDR2 are DFQATT and SNEGSKA (reference sequence).

In this sample, this clonotype turned up once. The V gene is TRBV7-2, the J gene TRBJ2-1; D uncertain. V dropped 5 bases and J dropped 6 bases, with 11 bases sitting between them. Germline-derived CDR1 and CDR2 are SGHTA and FQGNSA. The CDR3 runs to 13 residues. The CDR3 region is CASSTPALNEQFF. The CDR3, as DNA: TGTGCCAGCAGCACACCGGCCCTCAATGAGCAGTTCTTC.

This clonotype was seen more than once but under ten times. V gene TRBV5-1 combines with J gene TRBJ1-1; D perhaps matches TRBD1 (6 bases). CDR1 SGHRS and CDR2 YFSETQ come from the germline V gene. The length of the CDR3 is 15 residues. Trimming shortened V by 5 bases and J by 1 base, and 15 bases separated the two germline ends. The CDR3 loop reads CASSQRGIRNTEAFF. The CDR3 DNA is TGCGCCAGCAGTCAAAGGGGGATCCGGAACACTGAAGCTTTCTTT. Combining the CDR3 with reference TRBV5-1 and TRBJ1-1 gives the whole variable domain KAGVTQTPRYLIKTRGQQVTLSCSPISGHRSVSWYQQTPGQGLQFLFEYFSETQRNKGNFPGRFSGRQFSNSRSEMNVSTLELGDSALYLCASSQRGIRNTEAFFGQGTRLTVV.

This clonotype has a count of ten or more. The chain links TRBV5-1 to TRBJ2-1; weak D call: TRBD1 (6 bases). Germline V lookup: CDR1 SGHRS, CDR2 YFSETQ. V was trimmed by 0 bases and J by 6 bases, leaving 7 bases between them. The CDR3 length is 13 residues. CDR3 nucleotide sequence: TGCGCCAGCAGCTTGGTCAGGGGCAATGAGCAGTTCTTC. It specifies CASSLVRGNEQFF.

The chain uses TRBV15 and TRBJ2-3; 9 bases line up with TRBD2. The V gene's germline CDR1 is LNHNV and CDR2 YYDKDF (reference sequence). The V segment lost 2 bases and the J segment 5 bases; nucleotides outside the gene matches: 5. This CDR3 is built from 15 residues. This chain's CDR3 is CATSRNGLAKDTQYF. CDR3 DNA: TGTGCCACCAGCAGAAACGGACTAGCGAAAGATACGCAGTATTTT. The full variable domain, completed using reference TRBV15 and TRBJ2-3, is DAMVIQNPRYQVTQFGKPVTLSCSQTLNHNVMYWYQQKSSQAPKLLFHYYDKDFNNEADTPDNFQSRRPNTSFCFLDIRSPGLGDTAMYLCATSRNGLAKDTQYFGPGTRLTVL.

Many counts were recorded for this clonotype. This chain connects TRBV10-3 to TRBJ2-5, with D possibly being TRBD2 (5 bases). Trimming left V 0 bases short and J 1 base short, with 6 bases between. The CDR3 is 14 residues long. Germline CDR1 and CDR2: ENHRY and SYGVKD. CDR3 amino acids: CAISESGIQETQYF. The CDR3, as DNA: TGTGCCATCAGTGAGTCCGGGATCCAAGAGACCCAGTACTTC.